This T cell receptor beta chain was documented in a study of radiotherapy plus CTLA-4 blockade in lung cancer. This CDR3 spans 13 amino acids. Germline V lookup: CDR1 MNHEY, CDR2 SVGAGI. V lost 4 bases, J lost 5 bases, and 4 bases stayed unmatched. TCRdb keeps only in-frame clones here, not all; method: immunoSEQ multiplex PCR. The data contain 120,000 or so clones, 78% of them singletons. This clonotype originated in a human donor with non-small cell lung cancer who had a partial response to radiotherapy plus ipilimumab. The starting material was peripheral blood, obtained from a patient treated with radiotherapy plus ipilimumab. This rearrangement joins TRBV6-5 to TRBJ2-7, with 8 positions matching TRBD1. The CDR3 sequence: CASSFRGRDEQYV. DNA of the CDR3: TGTGCCAGCAGTTTCAGGGGGCGCGACGAGCAGTACGTC.